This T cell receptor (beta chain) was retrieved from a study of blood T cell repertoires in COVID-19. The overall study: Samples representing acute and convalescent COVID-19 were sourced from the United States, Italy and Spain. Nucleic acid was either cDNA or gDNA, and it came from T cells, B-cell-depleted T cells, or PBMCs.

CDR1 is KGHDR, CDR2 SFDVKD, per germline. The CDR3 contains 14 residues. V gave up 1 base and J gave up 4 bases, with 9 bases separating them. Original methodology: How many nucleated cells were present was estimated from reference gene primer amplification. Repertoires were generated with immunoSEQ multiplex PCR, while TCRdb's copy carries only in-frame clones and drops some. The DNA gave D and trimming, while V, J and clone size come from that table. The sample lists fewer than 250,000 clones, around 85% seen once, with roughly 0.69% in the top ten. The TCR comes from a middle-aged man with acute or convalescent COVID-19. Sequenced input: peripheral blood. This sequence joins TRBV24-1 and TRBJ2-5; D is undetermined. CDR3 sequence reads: CATSDFLAGETQYF. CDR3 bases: TGTGCCACCAGTGATTTTCTGGCAGGAGAGACCCAGTACTTC.